This TCR beta chain was captured in a study of blood T cell repertoires in COVID-19. Looking at the study overall: T cells, B-cell-depleted T cells, or PBMCs provided the cDNA or gDNA that served as material.

Clones were sequenced by immunoSEQ multiplex PCR, and TCRdb holds only the in-frame ones, with some missing. The data contain around 79,000 clones, around 89% of them singletons. This receptor was obtained from a man aged 70 or older with active or convalescent COVID-19. Sequencing used peripheral blood.

The CDR3 spells CASSPGTANQPQHF. The CDR3, as DNA: TGTGCCAGCAGTCCCGGGACAGCAAATCAGCCCCAGCATTTT. The chain combines TRBV2 with TRBJ1-5, with 7 bases matching TRBD1. J lost 4 bases, V lost 5 bases, and 5 bases had no gene match. The CDR3 totals 14 residues. Germline V CDR1 and CDR2: SNHLY, FYNNEI.